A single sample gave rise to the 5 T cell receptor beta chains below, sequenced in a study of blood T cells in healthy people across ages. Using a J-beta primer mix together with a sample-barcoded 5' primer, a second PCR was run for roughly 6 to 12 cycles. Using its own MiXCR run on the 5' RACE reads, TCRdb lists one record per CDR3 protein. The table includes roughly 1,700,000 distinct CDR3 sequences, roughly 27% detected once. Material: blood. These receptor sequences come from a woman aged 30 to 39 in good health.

The CDR3 DNA sequence: TGTGCCAGCAGTATTTCTCATGAGCAGTTCTTC. Its protein product is CASSISHEQFF. The chain links TRBV6-2 or TRBV6-3 to TRBJ2-1; D remains ambiguous. V lost 5 bases, J lost 8 bases, and 7 bases lay in between. The CDR3 has 11 amino acids. The germline V gene encodes CDR1 MNHEY and CDR2 SVGEGT.

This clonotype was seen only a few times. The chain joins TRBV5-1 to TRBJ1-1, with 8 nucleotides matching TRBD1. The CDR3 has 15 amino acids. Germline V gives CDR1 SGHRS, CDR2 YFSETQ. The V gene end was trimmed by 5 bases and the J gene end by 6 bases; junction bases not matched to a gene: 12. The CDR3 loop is CASRGPGQAIPEAFF. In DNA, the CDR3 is TGCGCCAGCAGGGGGCCGGGACAGGCCATACCTGAAGCTTTCTTT.

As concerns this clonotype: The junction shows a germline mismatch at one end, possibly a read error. As DNA, the CDR3 is TGTGCCAGCAGCTCGCGGACAGGGTATGAAGAGACCCTGTACTTC. Protein sequence: CASSSRTGYEETLYF. The V and J genes are TRBV13 and TRBJ2-5; 8 nucleotides align to TRBD1. This CDR3 has 15 residues. Looked up from germline, CDR1 is PRHDT and CDR2 is FYEKMQ (reference sequence).

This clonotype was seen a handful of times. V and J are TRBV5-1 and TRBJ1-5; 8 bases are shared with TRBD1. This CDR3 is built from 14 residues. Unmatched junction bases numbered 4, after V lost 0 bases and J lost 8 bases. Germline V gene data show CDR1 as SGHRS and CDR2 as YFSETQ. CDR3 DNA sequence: TGCGCCAGCAGCTTGGGGACAGGGAGGGAGCCCCAGCATTTT. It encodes CASSLGTGREPQHF.

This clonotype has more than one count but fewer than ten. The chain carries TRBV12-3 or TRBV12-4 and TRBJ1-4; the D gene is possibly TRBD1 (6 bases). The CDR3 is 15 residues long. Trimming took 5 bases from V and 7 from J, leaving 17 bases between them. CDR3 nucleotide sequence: TGTGCCAGCAGTCTACAGGGTCGTTCAGGTGAAAAACTGTTTTTT. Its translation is CASSLQGRSGEKLFF.